This entry describes one T cell receptor beta chain. This sample was taken from a study of Ad26.COV2.S vaccination and SARS-CoV-2 variants. Treatment described: some 20 received Ad26.COV2.S at low or high dose, single or two shots; several received placebo; per-sample allocation not given. Specimen acquisition occurred on day 63 following the initial vaccine or placebo injection. Profiling relied on immunoSEQ multiplex PCR, and the TCRdb table lists in-frame clones only, not all of them. The sample holds some 300,000 clones, roughly 80% seen once. The V gene's germline CDR1 is SGDLS and CDR2 YYNGEE. The trim removed 0 bases at V and 2 bases at J, leaving 8 bases unmatched. This CDR3 is built from 17 residues.

The chain employs TRBV9 and TRBJ2-1; 7 bases line up with TRBD2. The specimen comprised peripheral blood, sampled in a trial of Ad26.COV2.S vaccine versus placebo. The receptor was isolated from a person aged 18-60 years who received the Ad26.COV2.S COVID-19 vaccine or a placebo. The CDR3 nucleotides read TGTGCCAGCAGCGTAGACTGGCGGGGGATTACCTACAATGAGCAGTTCTTC. Its translation is CASSVDWRGITYNEQFF.